Listed here are 20 T cell receptor beta chains from one sample, sequenced in a study of cytomegalovirus exposure and HLA in healthy donors. The PCR was carried out with 60 Vbeta primers and 13 Jbeta primers. Libraries were prepared by immunoSEQ multiplex PCR; TCRdb keeps only in-frame clonotypes and omits some of them. This sample has roughly 110,000 clones; around 85% occur once, and the top ten carry approximately 2%. Sequencing was carried out using PBMCs. Source of these receptors: a man aged 25-45 years in good health and CMV-seronegative.

The CDR3: CATSGSGFYEQYF. The CDR3 DNA is TGTGCCACCAGCGGATCGGGATTCTACGAGCAGTACTTC. The V call is TRBV6-1, the J call TRBJ2-7, with D tentatively TRBD2 (5 bases). The length of the CDR3 is 13 residues. Per germline, CDR1 MNHNS and CDR2 SASEGT. The V gene lost 10 bases and the J gene lost 3 bases, with 16 bases spanning the gap.

Only one count was recorded for this clone. The rearrangement uses TRBV14 and TRBJ2-5; TRBD2 agrees at 13 bases. The germline V gene encodes CDR1 SGHDN and CDR2 FVKESK. The CDR3 extends over 16 amino acids. Trimming removed 4 bases from V and 5 bases from J; junction bases left unmatched: 7. CDR3 bases: TGTGCCAGCAGCCCTGGATTACTAGCGGGAGGGGAGACCCAGTACTTC. It codes for CASSPGLLAGGETQYF.

The V and J genes are TRBV13 and TRBJ2-3, with TRBD2 matching 12 bases. The CDR3 loop spans 16 amino acids. The J segment lost 4 bases and the V segment lost 5 bases, leaving 7 bases of the junction unmatched. The V gene's germline CDR1 is PRHDT and CDR2 FYEKMQ (reference sequence). As DNA, the CDR3 is TGTGCCAGCAGCGGGGGGGGACTAGCGGGCCCAGATACGCAGTATTTT. Amino acids: CASSGGGLAGPDTQYF.

The V gene is TRBV6-1, the J gene TRBJ2-3; maybe TRBD1 (5 bases). The V and J ends lost 1 base and 7 bases respectively, with 18 bases between them. Per the germline V gene, CDR1 is MNHNS and CDR2 is SASEGT. This CDR3 is 16 amino acids long. CDR3 sequence reads: CASSEGIGAPRHTQYF. The DNA for the CDR3 is TGTGCCAGCAGTGAAGGGATTGGGGCCCCCCGGCATACGCAGTATTTT.

The rearrangement uses TRBV10-3 and TRBJ1-1; D call uncertain. The CDR3 is 14 amino acids. V was shortened by 6 bases and J by 1 base, with 12 bases between the two germline ends. The V gene's germline CDR1 is ENHRY and CDR2 SYGVKD. The DNA for the CDR3 is TGTGCCATCAGCCCTAGAGGGCCGAACACTGAAGCTTTCTTT. Its translation is CAISPRGPNTEAFF.

The genes are TRBV29-1 and TRBJ1-5; 8 nucleotides line up with TRBD1. This CDR3 has 13 residues. Unmatched junction bases numbered 6, after V lost 5 bases and J lost 6 bases. Germline V gives CDR1 SQVTM, CDR2 ANQGSEA. The chain's CDR3 is CSVRQGFGQPQHF. Written as DNA, the CDR3 is TGCAGCGTTAGACAGGGGTTCGGTCAGCCCCAGCATTTT.

The V call is TRBV28, the J call TRBJ2-2; D remains unclear. CDR3 length: 13 amino acids. Germline lookup yields CDR1 MDHEN and CDR2 SYDVKM. Trimming took 8 bases from V and 2 from J, leaving 9 bases between them. The CDR3 DNA reads TGTGCCAGCGGCGGCGGAAACACCGGGGAGCTGTTTTTT. It specifies CASGGGNTGELFF. The whole variable domain, filled in from reference TRBV28 and TRBJ2-2, reads DVKVTQSSRYLVKRTGEKVFLECVQDMDHENMFWYRQDPGLGLRLIYFSYDVKMKEKGDIPEGYSVSREKKERFSLILESASTNQTSMYLCASGGGNTGELFFGEGSRLTVL.

This clone was observed a few times. V usage is TRBV6-5 and J usage is TRBJ2-7, with TRBD1 as a possible D gene (5 bases). CDR1 MNHEY and CDR2 SVGAGI come from the germline V gene. The CDR3 contains 15 residues. Trimming removed 4 bases from V and 2 bases from J, with 15 bases in between. CDR3 in DNA: TGTGCCAGCAGTTCATCGACAGAATCCACCTACGAGCAGTACTTC. Residues: CASSSSTESTYEQYF.

Notes on this clone: In the same sample, other DNA sequences code for this CDR3. The V gene is TRBV19, the J gene TRBJ1-1, with TRBD1 matching over 7 bases. CDR3 length: 12 residues. Per germline, CDR1 LNHDA and CDR2 SQIVND (reference sequence). The ends lost 6 bases at V and 4 bases at J; junction bases unmatched: 2. The CDR3 is CASRTGSTEAFF. CDR3 DNA: TGTGCCAGTAGGACAGGGAGCACTGAAGCTTTCTTT.

This clone occurred a few times. V usage is TRBV15 and J usage is TRBJ1-1, with D perhaps matching TRBD1 (6 bases). The V gene's germline CDR1 is LNHNV and CDR2 YYDKDF (reference sequence). This CDR3 is built from 11 residues. The V gene lost 5 bases and the J gene lost 8 bases, with 9 bases spanning the gap. In nucleotides, the CDR3 is TGTGCCACCAGCGACACAGGGGAAGCTTTCTTT. Translation gives CATSDTGEAFF.

V and J are TRBV28 and TRBJ2-4; the D is unclear. The CDR3 is made up of 12 amino acids. Germline CDR1 reads MDHEN; CDR2 reads SYDVKM. Trimming took 1 base from V and 6 from J, leaving 4 bases between them. The CDR3 region is CASSLLRNIQYF. As DNA, the CDR3 is TGTGCCAGCAGTTTATTGAGAAACATTCAGTACTTC.

V and J are TRBV4-1 and TRBJ1-5; 10 bases line up with TRBD1. CDR1 MGHRA and CDR2 YSYEKL come from the germline V gene. Germline trimming cut 3 bases from V and 9 bases from J; bases unmatched to any gene: 8. This CDR3 region has 15 residues. The CDR3 loop is CASSQTDRGTRPQHF. The CDR3 bases are TGCGCCAGCAGCCAGACGGACAGGGGGACTAGGCCCCAGCATTTT.

The rearrangement links TRBV5-1 to TRBJ2-1; 11 bases map to TRBD1. The CDR3 sequence is 14 residues long. The germline CDR1 and CDR2 sequences are SGHRS and YFSETQ. The trim removed 4 bases at V and 5 bases at J, leaving 2 bases unmatched. Here the CDR3 reads CASSPGQGDNEQFF. In DNA form, the CDR3 reads TGCGCCAGCAGCCCGGGACAGGGGGACAATGAGCAGTTCTTC.

The chain couples TRBV5-4 to TRBJ2-1; 7 bases are shared with TRBD1. V trimming: 2 bases; J trimming: 8 bases; junction bases outside the gene matches: 13. Germline CDR1 reads SGHNT; CDR2 reads YYREEE (reference sequence). The CDR3 spans 16 residues. The CDR3 loop reads CASSLLTGTVKHEQFF. In nucleotides, the CDR3 is TGTGCCAGCAGCTTACTGACCGGGACAGTGAAGCATGAGCAGTTCTTC.

This clone turned up a few times. The V and J genes are TRBV4-2 and TRBJ2-3, with 15 bases that match TRBD2. V lost 4 bases, J lost 1 base, and 6 bases stayed unmatched. The germline V gene encodes CDR1 LGHNA and CDR2 YNFKEQ. The CDR3 is made up of 18 amino acids. Written as DNA, the CDR3 is TGTGCCAGCAGCCCCGGACTAGCGGGGGGGCCGGGCACAGATACGCAGTATTTT. This gives the protein CASSPGLAGGPGTDTQYF.

This chain connects TRBV30 to TRBJ2-3; 8 bases are shared with TRBD2. This CDR3 is 14 amino acids long. The germline V gene has CDR1 GTSNPN and CDR2 SVGIG (reference sequence). Trimming took 6 bases from V and 0 from J; bases not matched to a gene: 5. The CDR3 nucleotides read TGTGCCTGTACCCCTAGCGGGAGCACAGATACGCAGTATTTT. Translating it yields CACTPSGSTDTQYF.

This chain links TRBV29-1 with TRBJ1-1; unclear D gene. This CDR3 has 14 residues. CDR1 SQVTM and CDR2 ANQGSEA come from the germline V gene. V lost 5 bases, J lost 7 bases, and 20 bases lay in between. For the CDR3, the DNA is TGCAGCGTTTGGAGGGCGGGAGTTATGGATGAAGCTTTCTTT. Its translation: CSVWRAGVMDEAFF.

This chain's CDR3 is CASSPPGSSYEQYF. CDR3 bases: TGTGCCAGCAGCCCTCCCGGGAGTTCCTACGAGCAGTACTTC. The rearrangement joins TRBV7-9 to TRBJ2-7; D might be TRBD2 (6 bases). Trimming removed 5 bases at V and 1 base at J, with 12 bases between. There are 14 residues in the CDR3. Looked up from germline, CDR1 is SEHNR and CDR2 is FQNEAQ (reference sequence).

This chain connects TRBV28 to TRBJ2-4; 13 bases map to TRBD2. There are 19 residues in the CDR3. With 7 bases clipped from V and 9 bases from J, the junction kept 21 bases outside the gene matches. Per the germline V gene, CDR1 is MDHEN and CDR2 is SYDVKM. The CDR3 sequence is CASTRPGTSGTSGRGIQYF. In DNA form, the CDR3 reads TGTGCCAGCACGCGCCCCGGGACTAGCGGGACTTCTGGCCGGGGCATTCAGTACTTC.

In its sample, this clone was seen a few times. The V call is TRBV5-6, the J call TRBJ2-3; D unclear. Germline lookup yields CDR1 SGHDT and CDR2 YYEEEE. V lost 3 bases, J lost 2 bases, and 10 bases lay in between. This CDR3 has 14 residues. The CDR3 loop is CASSSGSNTDTQYF. CDR3 coding DNA: TGTGCCAGCAGCTCTGGCTCGAACACAGATACGCAGTATTTT.